The 20 T cell receptor beta chains in this list originate from one sample, sequenced in a study of T cell repertoires in cytomegalovirus infection. TCRdb ran MiXCR on the reads and lists one entry per CDR3 protein. The table includes 250,000 to 300,000 distinct CDR3 sequences, roughly a fifth detected once. Their target antigens are unknown. This material consisted of cultured PBMCs, taken from culture after CMV antigen stimulation. The receptors were gathered from a human donor in good health (CMV status not recorded). Some clones in this sample may be carry-over from other donors' samples.

In its sample, this clonotype was seen a few times. This chain links TRBV12-5 with TRBJ1-3; D gene unclear. The CDR3 contains 16 residues. CDR1 LGHNT and CDR2 FRNRAP come from the germline V gene. Trimming cost V 6 bases and J 0 bases, with 15 bases left between them. CDR3 residues: CASGSPELSSGNTIYF. DNA of the CDR3: TGTGCTAGTGGAAGTCCCGAGCTGAGCTCTGGAAACACCATATATTTT. Filled out from reference TRBV12-5 and TRBJ1-3, the complete variable domain reads DARVTQTPRHKVTEMGQEVTMRCQPILGHNTVFWYRQTMMQGLELLAYFRNRAPLDDSGMPKDRFSAEMPDATLATLKIQPSEPRDSAVYFCASGSPELSSGNTIYFGEGSWLTVV.

This clonotype has at least ten counts. The chain employs TRBV7-2 and TRBJ1-5, with D hard to call. The CDR3 extends over 15 amino acids. Germline lookup yields CDR1 SGHTA and CDR2 FQGNSA. The germline V and J ends were trimmed by 5 bases and 1 base, with 12 bases remaining between them. CDR3 sequence (DNA): TGTGCCAGCAGCCCTAGAGGGCTAAGCAATCAGCCCCAGCATTTT. Protein: CASSPRGLSNQPQHF.

The CDR3 spells CASSVSGSSFLYTGELFF. The CDR3 DNA is TGTGCCAGCAGCGTTAGCGGGAGTTCGTTTTTGTACACCGGGGAGCTGTTTTTT. The chain combines TRBV7-2 with TRBJ2-2; the match to TRBD2 covers 9 bases. The CDR3 extends over 18 amino acids. With 5 bases clipped from V and 3 bases from J, the junction kept 13 bases outside the gene matches. Germline assignment: CDR1 SGHTA and CDR2 FQGNSA. Filled out from reference TRBV7-2 and TRBJ2-2, the complete variable domain reads GAGVSQSPSNKVTEKGKDVELRCDPISGHTALYWYRQSLGQGLEFLIYFQGNSAPDKSGLPSDRFSAERTGGSVSTLTIQRTQQEDSAVYLCASSVSGSSFLYTGELFFGEGSRLTVL.

The gene calls are TRBV4-3 and TRBJ2-1, with D maybe TRBD1 (6 bases). V lost 1 base and J 8 bases, leaving 9 bases between the germline ends. This CDR3 has 13 residues. CDR1 and CDR2 from the germline V gene are LGHNA and YSLEER. The CDR3 DNA is TGCGCCAGCAGCCAAGCCAGGGGATATGAGCAGTTCTTC. Translated: CASSQARGYEQFF.

The chain uses TRBV27 and TRBJ1-5; D remains ambiguous. CDR3 length: 13 amino acids. Looked up from germline, CDR1 is MNHEY and CDR2 is SMNVEV (reference sequence). V was pared by 4 bases and J by 3 bases, with 7 bases between. Here the CDR3 reads CASSSYFNQPQHF. In DNA form, the CDR3 reads TGTGCCAGCAGTTCCTATTTCAATCAGCCCCAGCATTTT.

This clonotype has a count of ten or more. The chain uses TRBV5-4 and TRBJ2-5; maybe TRBD2 (5 bases). Looked up from germline, CDR1 is SGHNT and CDR2 is YYREEE (reference sequence). The V gene lost 0 bases and the J gene lost 4 bases, with 10 bases spanning the gap. The CDR3 consists of 14 residues. CDR3 DNA sequence: TGTGCCAGCAGCTTGGCGGGGTATGGAGAGACCCAGTACTTC. Translated, it gives CASSLAGYGETQYF.

This clonotype was observed many times. The gene calls are TRBV7-2 and TRBJ2-2; tentatively, D is TRBD2 (6 bases). The CDR3 has 14 residues. CDR1 is SGHTA, CDR2 FQGNSA, per germline. Trimming pared 6 bases from V and 4 bases from J, leaving 12 bases between. CDR3 sequence (DNA): TGTGCCAGCAGTCGGGGACTTACCACCGGGGAGCTGTTTTTT. Its protein is CASSRGLTTGELFF.

This clonotype was recorded at least ten times. The gene calls are TRBV7-2 and TRBJ2-7; 8 positions match TRBD2. Germline V gene sequence: CDR1 SGHTA, CDR2 FQGNSA. This CDR3 is built from 14 residues. V shed 7 bases, J shed 6 bases, and the junction held 11 bases outside the gene matches. Written as DNA, the CDR3 is TGTGCCAGCAACAACCCGTGGCGGGAGGCCGAGCAGTACTTC. Translating it yields CASNNPWREAEQYF. Filled out from reference TRBV7-2 and TRBJ2-7, the complete variable domain reads GAGVSQSPSNKVTEKGKDVELRCDPISGHTALYWYRQSLGQGLEFLIYFQGNSAPDKSGLPSDRFSAERTGGSVSTLTIQRTQQEDSAVYLCASNNPWREAEQYFGPGTRLTVT.

This clonotype was counted a few times. The rearrangement links TRBV4-1 to TRBJ1-2, with D perhaps matching TRBD1 (6 bases). Trimming shortened V by 3 bases and J by 7 bases, and 15 bases separated the two germline ends. Per the germline V gene, CDR1 is MGHRA and CDR2 is YSYEKL. The length of the CDR3 is 14 residues. CDR3 sequence reads: CASSHERGAVGYTF. In DNA form, the CDR3 reads TGCGCCAGCAGCCACGAACGGGGGGCTGTTGGCTACACCTTC.

This clonotype has just a few counts. The chain links TRBV3-1 to TRBJ1-3; 9 nucleotides align to TRBD1. The CDR3 extends over 14 amino acids. The trim removed 4 bases at V and 7 bases at J, leaving 5 bases unmatched. Germline assignment: CDR1 LGHDT and CDR2 YNNKEL (reference sequence). This CDR3 reads CASSLDRGRNTIYF. The CDR3 DNA is TGTGCCAGCAGCCTGGACAGGGGTCGCAACACCATATATTTT.

The table lists this clonotype with many counts. The rearrangement uses TRBV7-2 and TRBJ2-6, with D unclear. CDR1 is SGHTA, CDR2 FQGNSA, per germline. Trimming took off 3 bases at V and 0 bases at J, with 3 bases between the two ends. This CDR3 comprises 14 residues. CDR3 region: CASSLSSGANVLTF. Here the CDR3 DNA reads TGTGCCAGCAGCTTGTCCTCTGGGGCCAACGTCCTGACTTTC.

The V and J genes are TRBV28 and TRBJ1-1, with D possibly TRBD1 on 5 matching bases. The CDR3 has 16 amino acids. CDR1 and CDR2 (germline): MDHEN, SYDVKM. With 7 bases removed from V and 3 bases from J, the gap between germline ends came to 21 bases. The CDR3 is CASTTGRGRIDTEAFF. DNA for the CDR3: TGTGCCAGCACCACGGGCCGGGGGAGGATCGACACTGAAGCTTTCTTT.

This chain uses TRBV4-3 with TRBJ2-1; 8 bases align to TRBD2. The CDR3 extends over 16 amino acids. Germline CDR1 is LGHNA and CDR2 is YSLEER. J lost 4 bases, V lost 0 bases, and 5 bases had no gene match. The CDR3 coding sequence is TGCGCCAGCAGCCAAGACGCTAGCGGGCCTTACAATGAGCAGTTCTTC. Protein sequence: CASSQDASGPYNEQFF.

Comment on this clonotype: Possible read error: a much larger clone is one base away. This chain uses TRBV6-1 with TRBJ2-1; TRBD2 agrees at 12 bases. This CDR3 has 19 residues. Germline V gives CDR1 MNHNS, CDR2 SASEGT. The CDR3 DNA sequence: TGTGCCAGCAGTTACCCCACTAGCGGGAGGACGGAAAACTACAATGAGCAGTTATTC. This sequence encodes CASSYPTSGRTENYNEQLF.

In this sample, this clonotype turned up a few times. The V and J genes are TRBV5-1 and TRBJ2-1; either TRBD1 or TRBD2 may fit D (6 bases each). This CDR3 spans 15 amino acids. V gave up 3 bases and J gave up 7 bases, with 17 bases separating them. Germline values: CDR1 SGHRS, CDR2 YFSETQ. CDR3 loop: CASSYERQAGNEQFF. CDR3 sequence (DNA): TGCGCCAGCAGCTACGAACGACAGGCGGGGAATGAGCAGTTCTTC. The variable domain in full, completed from reference TRBV5-1 and TRBJ2-1, reads KAGVTQTPRYLIKTRGQQVTLSCSPISGHRSVSWYQQTPGQGLQFLFEYFSETQRNKGNFPGRFSGRQFSNSRSEMNVSTLELGDSALYLCASSYERQAGNEQFFGPGTRLTVL.

This clonotype turned up a few times. The chain combines TRBV12-5 with TRBJ2-1; tentatively, D is TRBD1 or TRBD2 (5 bases each). Trimming shortened V by 3 bases and J by 12 bases, and 18 bases separated the two germline ends. CDR3 size: 14 residues. CDR1 and CDR2 from the germline V gene are LGHNT and FRNRAP. DNA for the CDR3: TGTGCTAGTGGTTTTGGCGAGGGGTCGGTTGGGCAGTTCTTC. It codes for CASGFGEGSVGQFF.

This chain joins TRBV7-6 and TRBJ1-6, with D hard to call. Germline V gene lookup returns CDR1 SGHVS and CDR2 FNYEAQ. The CDR3 loop spans 13 amino acids. Trimming removed 1 base at V and 14 bases at J, with 12 bases between. CDR3 sequence: CASSLDPVEALHF. For the CDR3, the DNA is TGTGCCAGCAGCTTAGACCCCGTGGAGGCCCTCCACTTT.

V is TRBV20-1 and J is TRBJ2-1; D gene ambiguous. Germline CDR1 and CDR2: DFQATT and SNEGSKA (reference sequence). The V end was cut by 2 bases, the J end by 10 bases, with 6 bases between. This CDR3 region has 10 residues. The CDR3 nucleotides are TGCAGTGCTAGACAAGTAGAGCAGTTCTTC. This gives the protein CSARQVEQFF.

This clonotype was seen more than once but under ten times. This chain links TRBV29-1 with TRBJ2-3, with TRBD1 identical over 9 bases. The CDR3 spans 16 residues. In germline, CDR1 is SQVTM, CDR2 ANQGSEA. With 2 bases clipped from V and 6 bases from J, the junction kept 12 bases outside the gene matches. The CDR3 protein is CSVERGRQGVADTQYF. Written as DNA, the CDR3 is TGCAGCGTTGAACGGGGGCGACAGGGGGTCGCTGATACGCAGTATTTT.

The rearrangement joins TRBV2 to TRBJ2-3; TRBD2 matches 8 bases. CDR1 is SNHLY and CDR2 is FYNNEI in the germline V gene. The CDR3 contains 12 residues. The CDR3 coding sequence is TGTGCTGGAGGCCGGGAGGGTGATACGCAGTATTTT. Protein product: CAGGREGDTQYF. Together with reference TRBV2 and TRBJ2-3, the CDR3 gives the full variable domain: EPEVTQTPSHQVTQMGQEVILRCVPISNHLYFYWYRQILGQKVEFLVSFYNNEISEKSEIFDDQFSVERPDGSNFTLKIRSTKLEDSAMYFCAGGREGDTQYFGPGTRLTVL.